This T cell receptor beta chain was captured in a study of blood T cell repertoires in COVID-19. Across the study: PBMCs, B-cell-depleted T cells, or T cells provided the cDNA or gDNA that made up the material.

TCRdb's table, derived via immunoSEQ multiplex PCR, lists solely in-frame clones and lacks some. The sample holds tens of thousands of clones, over 75% seen once. This clone was seen only once. Trimming at V came to 2 bases and at J to 5 bases, leaving 14 bases not matched to a gene. The CDR3 runs 17 residues. Germline assignment: CDR1 SGHTA and CDR2 FQGNSA. This clonotype originated in a woman aged 80 or older with active or convalescent COVID-19. V usage is TRBV7-2 and J usage is TRBJ2-7; 8 positions agree with TRBD1. Source material: peripheral blood. The CDR3 DNA sequence: TGTGCCAGCAGCTTACGACTGGTAGGACAGGGAAGAGACGAGCAGTACTTC. Translated, it gives CASSLRLVGQGRDEQYF.